This T cell receptor (beta chain) originates from a study of spatial heterogeneity in lung cancer. Study information: There were consistently more beta-chain sequences detected than alpha-chain sequences. From matched bulk RNA-seq came a T cell module score, which showed a strong correlation with TCR transcript counts in tumor regions. Notes on the study in general: Coverage of tumor T cells was estimated at around 7% for alpha chains and more than 11% for beta chains. In tumors, expanded intratumoral alpha and beta TCR counts tracked mutation counts.

Sample share makes this clonotype medium-sized. Antigen: not known. Documented time point: sample taken at primary tumor resection. Whole RNA obtained from tumor, nontumor lung or frozen PBMC underwent sequencing without sorting. Via MiXCR, TCRdb re-called the 5' RACE reads, giving one row per CDR3 protein. The repertoire holds 4,500 to 6,500 distinct CDR3 sequences, with 26% as singletons. This specimen was lung tumor tissue, taken at surgery. The receptor comes from a male donor with early-stage non-small cell lung cancer.

The CDR3 loop is CASSYTPAGGSGELFF. The CDR3 DNA reads as TGTGCCAGCAGTTATACCCCTGCGGGGGGGTCCGGGGAGCTGTTTTTT. The chain joins TRBV2 to TRBJ2-2; 9 positions match TRBD2. The germline CDR1 and CDR2 sequences are SNHLY and FYNNEI. CDR3 length: 16 amino acids. Losses at the gene ends were 5 bases for V and 6 bases for J; bases not matched to a gene: 10.